What follows are 23 T cell receptor beta chains derived from one specimen sequenced in a study of human T cells and chemical hapten exposure. The time point was: patch test 3, about 24 weeks after DPC sensitization. Specified treatment: therapeutic diphenylcyclopropenone sensitization with weekly scalp DPC. TCRdb ran MiXCR on the RACE reads and lists one entry per CDR3 protein. The data show 90,000 to 140,000 distinct CDR3 sequences, under 40% seen once. The sample consisted of whole blood, taken in connection with sensitization to the hapten diphenylcyclopropenone (DPC). Every receptor here comes from a man between 40 and 49 years old with alopecia areata. Some clones in this sample may be carry-over from other donors' samples.

This clonotype has a handful of counts. The chain employs TRBV6-2 or TRBV6-3 and TRBJ1-1; D is undetermined. With 5 bases removed from V and 6 bases from J, the gap between germline ends came to 7 bases. The CDR3 loop spans 11 amino acids. Germline CDR1 and CDR2: MNHEY and SVGEGT. The CDR3 sequence: CASSPWSEAFF. The CDR3 DNA follows: TGTGCCAGCAGTCCTTGGTCTGAAGCTTTCTTT.

This clonotype was picked up a small number of times. The V gene is TRBV5-4, the J gene TRBJ2-3, with TRBD2 matching 9 bases. Germline V gene sequence: CDR1 SGHNT, CDR2 YYREEE (reference sequence). Trimming took 2 bases from V and 1 from J; bases not matched to a gene: 2. This CDR3 is 15 amino acids long. The CDR3, as DNA: TGTGCCAGCAGCTTAAGGACTAGCGGCACAGATACGCAGTATTTT. It is translated as CASSLRTSGTDTQYF.

J is TRBJ2-5 and V is TRBV18, with 12 bases matching TRBD2. V lost 1 base to trimming and J lost 2 bases; unmatched junction nucleotides: 5. There are 17 residues in the CDR3. Per the germline V gene, CDR1 is KGHSH and CDR2 is LQKENI. CDR3 amino acids: CASSPLPSGRGQETQYF. DNA for the CDR3: TGTGCCAGCTCACCACTGCCTAGCGGGAGGGGGCAAGAGACCCAGTACTTC.

The V call is TRBV6-1, the J call TRBJ1-2; a possible D gene is TRBD1 (6 bases). The CDR3 loop spans 19 amino acids. Per germline, CDR1 MNHNS and CDR2 SASEGT. V was shortened by 7 bases and J by 0 bases, with 27 bases between the two germline ends. The CDR3 here is CASIRGSLGGPGTNYGYTF. CDR3 nucleotide sequence: TGTGCCAGCATCCGGGGATCCTTGGGGGGCCCAGGCACTAACTATGGCTACACCTTC.

The chain uses TRBV20-1 and TRBJ2-7, with TRBD2 matching over 10 bases. CDR1 is DFQATT, CDR2 SNEGSKA, per germline (reference sequence). Trimming removed 4 bases from V and 0 bases from J; junction bases left unmatched: 6. The CDR3 runs to 15 residues. The CDR3 DNA reads as TGCAGTGCTAATCTGGGACTAGCGAGCTCCTACGAGCAGTACTTC. Residues: CSANLGLASSYEQYF.

The chain employs TRBV7-2 and TRBJ2-3, with D possibly being TRBD2 (6 bases). CDR1 is SGHTA, CDR2 FQGNSA, per germline. Trimming cost V 6 bases and J 2 bases, with 21 bases left between them. This CDR3 region has 17 residues. The CDR3 protein is CASSVIRGGRSTDTQYF. CDR3 coding DNA: TGTGCCAGCAGTGTCATACGAGGAGGGCGTTCCACAGATACGCAGTATTTT.

In this sample, this clonotype turned up a few times. This chain joins TRBV6-6 and TRBJ2-5, with 8 bases identical to TRBD2. Trimming cost V 2 bases and J 2 bases; bases outside gene matches: 4. This CDR3 is 15 amino acids long. The germline CDR1 and CDR2 sequences are MNHNY and SVGAGI (reference sequence). CDR3 loop: CASSYPGGGQETQYF. The CDR3 region has the DNA TGTGCCAGCAGTTACCCCGGGGGGGGGCAAGAGACCCAGTACTTC.

This clonotype appeared a single time. This chain uses TRBV7-9 with TRBJ2-3; 12 bases are a match to TRBD2. The CDR3 spans 17 residues. V lost 5 bases to trimming and J lost 4 bases; unmatched junction nucleotides: 10. Germline CDR1 is SEHNR and CDR2 is FQNEAQ (reference sequence). The CDR3 DNA sequence: TGTGCCAGCAGCCTCCTAGCGGGAGGGCCTGGAGCAGATACGCAGTATTTT. Translation gives CASSLLAGGPGADTQYF.

The chain recombines TRBV27 with TRBJ1-2; D remains unclear. Looked up from germline, CDR1 is MNHEY and CDR2 is SMNVEV (reference sequence). The V and J ends lost 5 bases and 4 bases respectively, with 14 bases between them. The CDR3 contains 14 residues. The CDR3 nucleotides are TGTGCCAGCAGTCTCTCCAACAGTTTCTATGGCTACACCTTC. Encoded protein: CASSLSNSFYGYTF.

This clonotype has only a few counts. The chain uses TRBV7-6 and TRBJ2-5, with 8 bases matching TRBD2. This CDR3 contains 13 residues. V shed 3 bases, J shed 5 bases, and the junction held 2 bases outside the gene matches. Per the germline V gene, CDR1 is SGHVS and CDR2 is FNYEAQ. DNA for the CDR3: TGTGCCAGCAGCTTCCGGGGGGGGGAGACCCAGTACTTC. Encoded protein: CASSFRGGETQYF.

The V call is TRBV27, the J call TRBJ2-5, with a possible D match to TRBD2 (5 bases). The CDR3 consists of 14 residues. Per germline, CDR1 MNHEY and CDR2 SMNVEV (reference sequence). Trimming removed 6 bases from V and 0 bases from J, with 11 bases in between. The CDR3 DNA sequence: TGTGCCAGCAGGCTTAACGGGAACCAAGAGACCCAGTACTTC. This codes for CASRLNGNQETQYF.

The chain uses TRBV12-3 or TRBV12-4 and TRBJ2-5; D gene unclear. The CDR3 sequence is 11 residues long. Trimming left V 5 bases short and J 1 base short, with 2 bases between. CDR3 in DNA: TGTGCCAGCAGTGGCCAAGAGACCCAGTACTTC. As protein: CASSGQETQYF.

The CDR3 nucleotides read TGTGCCAGCAGTCGGTATGAGACGGGACTTATGAACACTGAAGCTTTCTTT. It yields the protein CASSRYETGLMNTEAFF. The V call is TRBV12-3 or TRBV12-4, the J call TRBJ1-1, with a weak D call TRBD1 (5 bases). The length of the CDR3 is 17 residues. V shed 5 bases and J shed 0 bases, with 19 bases lying between them.

The chain couples TRBV28 to TRBJ2-6, with TRBD1 matching over 11 bases. The CDR3 is 17 amino acids. Unmatched junction bases numbered 5, after V lost 3 bases and J lost 4 bases. Germline assignment: CDR1 MDHEN and CDR2 SYDVKM. CDR3 DNA: TGTGCCAGCAGTTTTGGACAGGGGGCGCAGGGGGCCAACGTCCTGACTTTC. Its translation: CASSFGQGAQGANVLTF.

V gene TRBV20-1 combines with J gene TRBJ2-7; 13 bases agree with TRBD2. The V gene end was trimmed by 6 bases and the J gene end by 6 bases; junction bases not matched to a gene: 20. Germline V lookup: CDR1 DFQATT, CDR2 SNEGSKA (reference sequence). The CDR3 covers 18 residues. CDR3 coding DNA: TGCAGTGCCCGAGGCCTGACTAGCGGGAGGTATTCGGGAGGCGAGCAGTACTTC. Encoded protein: CSARGLTSGRYSGGEQYF.

This clonotype was detected a few times. The CDR3 reads CASSAHSTDTQYF. CDR3 bases: TGTGCCAGCAGTGCCCACAGCACAGATACGCAGTATTTT. The genes are TRBV25-1 and TRBJ2-3, with D unclear. Germline CDR1 is MGHDK and CDR2 is SYGVNS. The V end lost 4 bases, the J end lost 0 bases, and 5 bases lay between the germline ends. This CDR3 spans 13 amino acids. Variable domain in full (rest from reference TRBV25-1 and TRBJ2-3): EADIYQTPRYLVIGTGKKITLECSQTMGHDKMYWYQQDPGMELHLIHYSYGVNSTEKGDLSSESTVSRIRTEHFPLTLESARPSHTSQYLCASSAHSTDTQYFGPGTRLTVL.

The V gene is TRBV12-3 or TRBV12-4, the J gene TRBJ1-2; D is unresolved. The CDR3 is 13 amino acids. Deletions cut 3 bases from V and 4 bases from J, with 9 bases between. CDR3 DNA: TGTGCCAGCAGTTTGAGCTGGAGCTATGGCTACACCTTC. This gives the protein CASSLSWSYGYTF.

Only one count was recorded for this clonotype. The gene calls are TRBV6-6 and TRBJ2-4; 8 positions agree with TRBD2. CDR3 length equals 16 residues. Germline lookup yields CDR1 MNHNY and CDR2 SVGAGI (reference sequence). Trimming took 2 bases from V and 3 from J; bases not matched to a gene: 6. The DNA of the CDR3 is TGTGCCAGCAGTTACACGGGCCGGGAGGGCAAAAACATTCAGTACTTC. This sequence encodes CASSYTGREGKNIQYF.

Only a few counts were recorded for this clonotype. This chain links TRBV28 with TRBJ2-3, with a tentative D call TRBD2 (5 bases). Trimming took off 3 bases at V and 11 bases at J, with 15 bases between the two ends. This CDR3 contains 13 residues. Germline CDR1 is MDHEN and CDR2 is SYDVKM. The CDR3 nucleotides are TGTGCCAGCAGTTTTCCTCCGGGGTTGGGGCAGTATTTT. Encoded protein: CASSFPPGLGQYF.

The chain carries TRBV29-1 and TRBJ1-5, with TRBD1 identical over 10 bases. V shed 7 bases and J 5 bases; nucleotides not matched to a gene: 8. Germline V gene data show CDR1 as SQVTM and CDR2 as ANQGSEA. The CDR3 consists of 14 residues. This CDR3 reads CSARTGGLDQPQHF. The CDR3 bases are TGCAGCGCCCGGACAGGGGGTCTTGATCAGCCCCAGCATTTT.

This clonotype occurred once. The chain joins TRBV24-1 to TRBJ2-1; D unresolved. Germline lookup yields CDR1 KGHDR and CDR2 SFDVKD. V lost 5 bases and J 4 bases, leaving 20 bases between the germline ends. The CDR3 has 17 residues. CDR3 sequence reads: CATSVKAQPRSYNEQFF. In DNA, the CDR3 is TGTGCCACCAGTGTCAAGGCACAGCCACGTAGTTACAATGAGCAGTTCTTC.

The genes are TRBV20-1 and TRBJ2-1; 8 bases map to TRBD2. The V and J ends lost 2 bases and 4 bases, in that order; junction bases with no gene match: 4. CDR1 and CDR2 (germline): DFQATT, SNEGSKA (reference sequence). CDR3 length equals 14 residues. This CDR3 is CSARRLALYNEQFF. CDR3 DNA sequence: TGCAGTGCTAGAAGACTAGCGCTTTACAATGAGCAGTTCTTC.

This sequence joins TRBV7-2 and TRBJ2-1; TRBD1 is a possible D gene (5 bases). V was cut by 5 bases and J by 6 bases, with 11 bases left in between. Germline-derived CDR1 and CDR2 are SGHTA and FQGNSA. CDR3 length: 13 amino acids. CDR3 sequence: CASSRRGANEQFF. CDR3 nucleotide sequence: TGTGCCAGCAGCCGCCGTGGGGCCAATGAGCAGTTCTTC. The full variable domain, in which reference TRBV7-2 and TRBJ2-1 provide the parts outside the CDR3, is GAGVSQSPSNKVTEKGKDVELRCDPISGHTALYWYRQSLGQGLEFLIYFQGNSAPDKSGLPSDRFSAERTGGSVSTLTIQRTQQEDSAVYLCASSRRGANEQFFGPGTRLTVL.